This T cell receptor beta chain was identified in a study of cytomegalovirus exposure and HLA in healthy donors. Notes on the study in general: For most TCR sequences rarity was the rule, although some public TCRs occurred in many donors.

As regards this clone: Its target is unknown.

The CDR3 has 14 residues. Trimming took 4 bases from V and 6 from J; bases not matched to a gene: 9. Per the germline V gene, CDR1 is ENHRY and CDR2 is SYGVKD. Amplification used 60 Vbeta primers and 13 Jbeta primers. The method was immunoSEQ multiplex PCR; TCRdb's version includes in-frame clones alone and lacks a portion of them. The sample records tens of thousands of clones, around 70% being singletons. The sequenced sample was PBMCs. The sequence derives from a woman in her fifties or sixties in good health and CMV-seropositive. The chain links TRBV10-3 to TRBJ2-7; 7 positions agree with TRBD1. CDR3 nucleotide sequence: TGTGCCATCAGTGTGAAAACCGGGACAGTCGAGCAGTACTTC. Its translation is CAISVKTGTVEQYF.